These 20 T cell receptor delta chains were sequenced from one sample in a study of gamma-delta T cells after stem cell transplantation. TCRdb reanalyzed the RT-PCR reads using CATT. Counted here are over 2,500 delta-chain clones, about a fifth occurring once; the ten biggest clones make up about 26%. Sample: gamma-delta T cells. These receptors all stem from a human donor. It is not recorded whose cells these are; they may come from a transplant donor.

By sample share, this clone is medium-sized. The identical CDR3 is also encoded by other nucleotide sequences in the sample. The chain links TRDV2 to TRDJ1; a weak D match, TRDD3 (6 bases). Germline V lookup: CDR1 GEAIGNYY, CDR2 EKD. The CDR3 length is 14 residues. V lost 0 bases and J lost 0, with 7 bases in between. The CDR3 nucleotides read TGTGCCTGTGACACCCTGGGGTACACCGATAAACTCATCTTT. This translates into CACDTLGYTDKLIF.

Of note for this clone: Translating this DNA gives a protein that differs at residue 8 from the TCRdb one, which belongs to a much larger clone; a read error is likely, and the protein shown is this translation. In DNA, the CDR3 is TGTGCCTGTGACACCGCTGGGGACGGGGACACCCGACAGATGTTTTTC. Encoded protein: CACDTAGDGDTRQMFF. This chain uses TRDV2 with TRDJ3; possibly TRDD3 for D (6 bases). The CDR3 is made up of 16 amino acids. V lost 0 bases, J lost 5 bases, and 10 bases lay in between. The V gene's germline CDR1 is GEAIGNYY and CDR2 EKD.

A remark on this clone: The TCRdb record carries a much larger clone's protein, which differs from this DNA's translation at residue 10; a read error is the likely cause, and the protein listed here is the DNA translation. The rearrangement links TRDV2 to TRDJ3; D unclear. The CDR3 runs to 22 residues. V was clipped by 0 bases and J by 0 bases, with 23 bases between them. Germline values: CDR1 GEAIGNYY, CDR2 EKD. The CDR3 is CACDTAESLNAAGSWDTRQMFF. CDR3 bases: TGTGCCTGTGACACCGCCGAGTCTCTTAACGCCGCAGGCTCCTGGGACACCCGACAGATGTTTTTC.

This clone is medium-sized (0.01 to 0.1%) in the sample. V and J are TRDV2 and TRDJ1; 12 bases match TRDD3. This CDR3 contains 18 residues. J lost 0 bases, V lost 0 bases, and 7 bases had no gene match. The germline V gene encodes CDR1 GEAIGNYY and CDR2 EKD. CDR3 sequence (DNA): TGTGCCTGTGACACCTTACTGGGGGATACCCGGAACACCGATAAACTCATCTTT. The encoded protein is CACDTLLGDTRNTDKLIF.

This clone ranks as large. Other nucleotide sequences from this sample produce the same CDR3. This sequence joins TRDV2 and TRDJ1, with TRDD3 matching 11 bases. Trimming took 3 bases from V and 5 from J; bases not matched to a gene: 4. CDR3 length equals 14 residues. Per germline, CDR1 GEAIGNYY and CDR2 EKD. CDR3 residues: CACDLLGDKDKLIF. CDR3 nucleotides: TGTGCCTGTGACTTACTGGGGGATAAAGATAAACTCATCTTT.

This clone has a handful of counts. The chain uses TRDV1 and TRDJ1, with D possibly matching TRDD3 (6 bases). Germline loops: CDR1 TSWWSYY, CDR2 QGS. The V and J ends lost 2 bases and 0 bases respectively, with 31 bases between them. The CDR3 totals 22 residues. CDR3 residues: CALGEVGPSRDKGGRYTDKLIF. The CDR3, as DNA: TGTGCTCTTGGGGAAGTCGGGCCGTCCCGGGATAAGGGGGGGCGTTACACCGATAAACTCATCTTT.

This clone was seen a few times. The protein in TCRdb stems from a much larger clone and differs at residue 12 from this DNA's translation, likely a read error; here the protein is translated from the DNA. The CDR3 is CACDTVSQTGGLVDKLIF. CDR3 nucleotide sequence: TGTGCCTGTGACACAGTTTCTCAAACTGGGGGGCTCGTTGATAAACTCATCTTT. The rearrangement joins TRDV2 to TRDJ1; TRDD3 agrees at 8 bases. Unmatched junction bases numbered 17, after V lost 1 base and J lost 5 bases. This CDR3 contains 18 residues. Germline values: CDR1 GEAIGNYY, CDR2 EKD.

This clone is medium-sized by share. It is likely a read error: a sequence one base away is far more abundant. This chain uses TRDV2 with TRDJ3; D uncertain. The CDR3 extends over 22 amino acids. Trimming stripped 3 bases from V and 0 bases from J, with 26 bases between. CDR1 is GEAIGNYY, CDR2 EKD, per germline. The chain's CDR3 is CACDAAESLSAAGSWDTRQMFF. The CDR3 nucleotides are TGTGCCTGTGACGCCGCCGAGTCTCTTAGCGCCGCAGGCTCCTGGGACACCCGACAGATGTTTTTC.

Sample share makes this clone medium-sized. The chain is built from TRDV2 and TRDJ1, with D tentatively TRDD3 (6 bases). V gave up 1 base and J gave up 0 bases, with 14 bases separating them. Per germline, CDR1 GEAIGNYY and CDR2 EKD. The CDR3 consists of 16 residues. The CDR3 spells CACDTLGGTYTDKLIF. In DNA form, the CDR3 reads TGTGCCTGTGACACTTTGGGGGGGACGTACACCGATAAACTCATCTTT.

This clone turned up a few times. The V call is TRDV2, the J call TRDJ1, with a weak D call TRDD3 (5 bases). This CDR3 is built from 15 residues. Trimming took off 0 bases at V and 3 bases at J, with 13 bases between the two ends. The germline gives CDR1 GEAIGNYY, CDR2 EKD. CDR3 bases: TGTGCCTGTGACACCCTGGGAACGGGGGCCGATAAACTCATCTTT. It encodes CACDTLGTGADKLIF.

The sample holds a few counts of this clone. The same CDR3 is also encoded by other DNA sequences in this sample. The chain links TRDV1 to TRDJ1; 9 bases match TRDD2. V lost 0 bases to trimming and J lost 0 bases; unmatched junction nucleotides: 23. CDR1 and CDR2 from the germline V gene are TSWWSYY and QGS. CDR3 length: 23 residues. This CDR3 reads CALGELGIPSYRGDRSNTDKLIF. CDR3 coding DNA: TGTGCTCTTGGGGAACTAGGGATACCTTCCTACCGAGGGGATAGGAGTAACACCGATAAACTCATCTTT.

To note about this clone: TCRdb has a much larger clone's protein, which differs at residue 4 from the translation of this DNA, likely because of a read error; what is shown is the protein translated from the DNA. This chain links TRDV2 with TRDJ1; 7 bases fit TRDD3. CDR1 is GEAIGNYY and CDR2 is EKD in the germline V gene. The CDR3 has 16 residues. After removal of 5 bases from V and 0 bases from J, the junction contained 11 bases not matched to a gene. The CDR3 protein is CACGTLGVQYTDKLIF. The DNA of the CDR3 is TGTGCCTGTGGCACTCTGGGGGTCCAGTACACCGATAAACTCATCTTT.

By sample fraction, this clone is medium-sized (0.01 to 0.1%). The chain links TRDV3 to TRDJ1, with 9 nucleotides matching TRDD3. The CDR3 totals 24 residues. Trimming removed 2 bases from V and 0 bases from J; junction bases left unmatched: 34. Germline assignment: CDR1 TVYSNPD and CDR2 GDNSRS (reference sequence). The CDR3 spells CAFAFVPTEKFLGDRTLYTDKLIF. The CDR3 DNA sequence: TGTGCCTTTGCCTTCGTTCCTACCGAAAAGTTTCTGGGGGATCGAACCCTGTACACCGATAAACTCATCTTT.

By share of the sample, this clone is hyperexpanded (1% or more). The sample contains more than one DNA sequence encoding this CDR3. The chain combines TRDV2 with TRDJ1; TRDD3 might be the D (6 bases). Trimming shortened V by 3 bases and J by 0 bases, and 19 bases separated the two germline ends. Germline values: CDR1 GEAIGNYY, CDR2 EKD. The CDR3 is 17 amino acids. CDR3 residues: CACDSVVGAQYTDKLIF. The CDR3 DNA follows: TGTGCCTGTGACTCGGTCGTGGGGGCCCAGTACACCGATAAACTCATCTTT.

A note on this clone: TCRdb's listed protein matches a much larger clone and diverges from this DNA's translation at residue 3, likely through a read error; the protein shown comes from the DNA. The CDR3 reads CAREPLGDTSYDKLIF. In DNA form, the CDR3 reads TGTGCCCGTGAACCTCTGGGGGATACTTCATACGATAAACTCATCTTT. The chain is built from TRDV2 and TRDJ1, with 11 bases matching TRDD3. The length of the CDR3 is 16 residues. The germline V gene has CDR1 GEAIGNYY and CDR2 EKD.

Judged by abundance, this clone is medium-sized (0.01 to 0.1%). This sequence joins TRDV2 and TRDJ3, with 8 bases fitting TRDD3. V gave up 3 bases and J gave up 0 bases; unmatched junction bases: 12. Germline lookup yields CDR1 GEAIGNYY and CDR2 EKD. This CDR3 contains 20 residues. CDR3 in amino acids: CACDSPLGVDLSWDTRQMFF. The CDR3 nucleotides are TGTGCCTGTGACTCACCACTGGGGGTTGACCTCTCCTGGGACACCCGACAGATGTTTTTC.

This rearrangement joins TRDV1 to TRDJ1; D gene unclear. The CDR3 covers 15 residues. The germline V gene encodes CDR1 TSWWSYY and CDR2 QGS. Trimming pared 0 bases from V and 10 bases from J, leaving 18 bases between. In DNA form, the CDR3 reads TGTGCTCTTGGGGAACTAAGACCTCGACCTAAAGGACTCATCTTT. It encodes CALGELRPRPKGLIF.

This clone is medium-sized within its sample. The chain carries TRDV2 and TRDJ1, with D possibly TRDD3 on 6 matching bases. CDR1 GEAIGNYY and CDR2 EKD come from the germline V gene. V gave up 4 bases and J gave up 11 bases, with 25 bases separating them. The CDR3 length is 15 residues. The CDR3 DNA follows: TGTGCCTGTGATGCCTTACTGGGTGCTAGGGCGAAGCTCATCTTT. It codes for CACDALLGARAKLIF.

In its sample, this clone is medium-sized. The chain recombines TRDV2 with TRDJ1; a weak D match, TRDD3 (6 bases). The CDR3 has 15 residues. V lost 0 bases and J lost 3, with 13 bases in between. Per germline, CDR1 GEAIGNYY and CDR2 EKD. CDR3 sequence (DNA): TGTGCCTGTGACACCGTCGGGGATCCCCCCGATAAACTCATCTTT. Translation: CACDTVGDPPDKLIF.

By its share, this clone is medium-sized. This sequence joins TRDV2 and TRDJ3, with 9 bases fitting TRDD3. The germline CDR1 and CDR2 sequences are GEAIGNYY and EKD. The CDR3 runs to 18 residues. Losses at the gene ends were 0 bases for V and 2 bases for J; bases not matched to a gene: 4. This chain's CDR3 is CACDTLGDSPWDTRQMFF. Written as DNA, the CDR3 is TGTGCCTGTGACACCTTGGGGGATAGCCCCTGGGACACCCGACAGATGTTTTTC.